A selection of T cell receptor beta chains follows, all from one sample in a study of PD-L1 blockade in urothelial cancer. Profiled with immunoSEQ multiplex PCR; TCRdb holds only in-frame clones, not every one. The table records under 100,000 clones, roughly 90% of them present only once. This sample comprised PBMCs, obtained around atezolizumab (anti-PD-L1) treatment. Receptors originate from a man in his fifties or sixties with urothelial cancer. The CDR3 runs from the conserved cysteine through the conserved F or W.

J gene,V gene,CDR3 protein
TRBJ1-6,TRBV2,CASSGVRQHLYNSPLHF
TRBJ2-7,TRBV30,CAWREDRGPYEQYF
TRBJ2-7,TRBV21-1,CASSRGDSANYEQYF
TRBJ2-7,TRBV28,CASTPETGGVYEQYF
TRBJ2-3,TRBV9,CASSVVGADTQYF
TRBJ1-1,TRBV19,CASSLRTGLTEAFF
TRBJ2-7,TRBV30,CAWRKNGASYEQYF
TRBJ2-3,TRBV7-9,CASSSIRGTSTDTQYF
TRBJ1-1,TRBV5-1,CASSLVPSGFGSTEAFF
TRBJ1-4,TRBV6-6,CASSYSRPRPNEKLFF
TRBJ2-3,TRBV12-5,CASGLILAGGADTQYF
TRBJ2-2,TRBV7-2,CASSLALSGTGELFF
TRBJ1-5,TRBV6-1,CASSQERGHSNQPQHF
TRBJ2-5,TRBV7-2,CASSLGAGTGGETQYF
TRBJ1-3,TRBV7-2,CASSLAGATNPIYF
TRBJ1-3,TRBV5-1,CASSRSGQDSGNTIYF
TRBJ1-4,TRBV6-1,CASLMTGTRNEKLFF
TRBJ2-1,TRBV4-3,CASSQTSGGNNEQFF
TRBJ2-5,TRBV7-2,CASSSGLAGGPGYF
TRBJ1-4,TRBV29-1,CSVVIRGDRPNEKLFF
TRBJ1-3,TRBV5-6,CASSLSTISGNTIYF
TRBJ2-7,TRBV10-2,CASSLVSYEQYF
TRBJ2-1,TRBV5-4,CASSLGVTSGGDEQFF
TRBJ2-5,TRBV6-1,CASSKDRGLSETQYF
TRBJ2-5,TRBV7-9,CASSLGGGYQETQYF
TRBJ2-5,TRBV28,CASSLGTGDSQETQYF
TRBJ2-1,TRBV7-3,CASSKGTGRGNEQFF
TRBJ2-3,TRBV7-2,CASIRDYGTDTQYF
TRBJ2-7,TRBV5-5,CASSLGQPLSSYEQYF
TRBJ2-2,TRBV5-8,CASSLTGEVAGELFF
TRBJ2-1,TRBV2,CASSWDSLQQFF
TRBJ2-3,TRBV5-6,CASSRTSGGSRATDTQYF
TRBJ2-7,TRBV4-1,CASSQEGGETYEQYF
TRBJ1-1,TRBV6-5,CASRPQGGGTEAFF
TRBJ2-5,TRBV19,CASSISSGQETQYF
TRBJ2-5,TRBV9,CASSVDLAGAYQETQYF
TRBJ2-7,TRBV13,CASSLGARDYEQYF
TRBJ2-7,TRBV7-7,CASSAAQGNGEQYF
TRBJ2-2,TRBV9,CASSAGGGFPGELFF
TRBJ2-3,TRBV2,CASSEPRIVERETTDTQYF
TRBJ2-7,TRBV5-4,CASSAYGREGREQYF
TRBJ2-3,TRBV5-1,CASSTGTAQDTQYF
TRBJ1-2,TRBV6-5,CASRTVGQGAGYTF
TRBJ2-5,TRBV2,CASSDSGRETQYF
TRBJ2-5,TRBV5-1,CASSLEVTGGETQYF
TRBJ2-4,TRBV5-6,CASSLLDRGNIQYF
TRBJ2-4,TRBV6-4,CASSDSKWASKNIQYF
TRBJ2-5,TRBV30,CAWSVSLSGNIQETQYF
TRBJ2-1,TRBV5-1,CASSPGGRNNEQFF
TRBJ2-1,TRBV5-1,CASSLGGLGSNEQFF
TRBJ2-1,TRBV7-2,CASTQSDSVYNEQFF